These 7 T cell receptor beta chains originate from one sample sequenced in a study of shared clonotypes between healthy human individuals. Here immunoSEQ multiplex PCR was the method, and the copy in TCRdb shows in-frame clones only, minus some. The sample carries about 480,000 clones, 79% recorded once. Specimen: PBMCs. The origin of the receptors is a woman aged 40 to 49 in good health. Some clones in this sample may be carry-over from other donors' samples.

The chain recombines TRBV13 with TRBJ1-2; no definite D call. V dropped 2 bases and J dropped 5 bases, with 6 bases sitting between them. CDR1 is PRHDT and CDR2 is FYEKMQ in the germline V gene (reference sequence). CDR3 length equals 12 residues. CDR3 DNA sequence: TGTGCCAGCAGCTTAAGCAGTTATGGCTACACCTTC. It codes for CASSLSSYGYTF. Combining the CDR3 with reference TRBV13 and TRBJ1-2 gives the whole variable domain AAGVIQSPRHLIKEKRETATLKCYPIPRHDTVYWYQQGPGQDPQFLISFYEKMQSDKGSIPDRFSAQQFSDYHSELNMSSLELGDSALYFCASSLSSYGYTFGSGTRLTVV.

This clone has more than one count but fewer than ten. This chain joins TRBV7-9 and TRBJ1-4, with D tentatively TRBD1 (5 bases). This CDR3 spans 16 amino acids. V shed 5 bases and J shed 0 bases, with 13 bases lying between them. Per the germline V gene, CDR1 is SEHNR and CDR2 is FQNEAQ (reference sequence). The CDR3 nucleotides read TGTGCCAGCAGCAGCCGAAGACAGACAACTAATGAAAAACTGTTTTTT. It encodes CASSSRRQTTNEKLFF. The variable domain in full, with the rest retrieved from reference TRBV7-9 and TRBJ1-4, is DTGVSQNPRHKITKRGQNVTFRCDPISEHNRLYWYRQTLGQGPEFLTYFQNEAQLEKSRLLSDRFSAERPKGSFSTLEIQRTEQGDSAMYLCASSSRRQTTNEKLFFGSGTQLSVL.

This chain uses TRBV19 with TRBJ1-4, with 9 nucleotides matching TRBD1. The CDR3 is 16 residues long. V lost 4 bases and J lost 6; bases outside the gene matches: 9. Germline values: CDR1 LNHDA, CDR2 SQIVND (reference sequence). CDR3 bases: TGTGCCAGTAGTACGAACAGGGGGCTTGGAGATGAAAAACTGTTTTTT. This sequence encodes CASSTNRGLGDEKLFF.

The rearrangement uses TRBV30 and TRBJ1-2; no clear D. V lost 1 base, J lost 1 base, and 10 bases lay in between. CDR1 GTSNPN and CDR2 SVGIG come from the germline V gene (reference sequence). This CDR3 spans 14 amino acids. The CDR3 sequence: CAWSERTYNYGYTF. The CDR3 coding sequence is TGTGCCTGGAGTGAGAGGACTTATAACTATGGCTACACCTTC.

This chain joins TRBV11-2 and TRBJ2-7, with 7 bases lining up with TRBD1. Looked up from germline, CDR1 is SGHAT and CDR2 is FQNNGV. Trimming took 0 bases from V and 5 from J; bases not matched to a gene: 7. CDR3 length: 15 amino acids. The CDR3 protein is CASSLEQGYIDEQYF. The CDR3 region has the DNA TGTGCCAGCAGCTTAGAACAGGGGTACATCGACGAGCAGTACTTC.

This sequence joins TRBV28 and TRBJ2-7, with D unresolved. This CDR3 contains 14 residues. Germline V gene lookup returns CDR1 MDHEN and CDR2 SYDVKM. V was cut by 7 bases and J by 2 bases, with 15 bases left in between. CDR3: CASTPVGTTYEQYF. The CDR3 nucleotides are TGTGCCAGCACCCCGGTGGGAACGACCTACGAGCAGTACTTC.

V usage is TRBV5-4 and J usage is TRBJ2-7; D perhaps matches TRBD2 (6 bases). Trimming removed 4 bases at V and 6 bases at J, with 11 bases between. Germline CDR1 reads SGHNT; CDR2 reads YYREEE (reference sequence). The CDR3 is 12 amino acids. CDR3 nucleotides: TGTGCCAGCAGCCCGACTAGACCCGAGCAGTACTTC. It translates to CASSPTRPEQYF. The full variable domain, completed using reference TRBV5-4 and TRBJ2-7, is ETGVTQSPTHLIKTRGQQVTLRCSSQSGHNTVSWYQQALGQGPQFIFQYYREEENGRGNFPPRFSGLQFPNYSSELNVNALELDDSALYLCASSPTRPEQYFGPGTRLTVT.